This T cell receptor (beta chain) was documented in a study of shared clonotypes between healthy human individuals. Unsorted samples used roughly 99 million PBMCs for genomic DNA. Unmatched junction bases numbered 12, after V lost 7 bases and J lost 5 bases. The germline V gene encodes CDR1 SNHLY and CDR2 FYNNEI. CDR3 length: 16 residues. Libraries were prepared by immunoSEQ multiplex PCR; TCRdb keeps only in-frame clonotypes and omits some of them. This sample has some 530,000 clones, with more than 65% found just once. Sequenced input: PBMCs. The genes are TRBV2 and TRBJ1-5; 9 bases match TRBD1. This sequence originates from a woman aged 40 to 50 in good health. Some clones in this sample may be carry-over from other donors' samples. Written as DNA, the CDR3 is TGTGCCAGCAACCACAGGGGGCGCAGGGGGGATCAGCCCCAGCATTTT. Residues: CASNHRGRRGDQPQHF.